This T cell receptor (beta chain) comes out of a study of blood T cell repertoires in COVID-19. Germline loops: CDR1 SGHTA, CDR2 FQGNSA. The ends lost 5 bases at V and 3 bases at J; junction bases unmatched: 8. The CDR3 covers 15 residues. Using immunoSEQ multiplex PCR, the repertoire was profiled, and TCRdb retains in-frame clones only, with some absent. This sample has fewer than 350,000 clones, with less than 95% found just once. The receptor was isolated from a middle-aged man who had been exposed to COVID-19. Sequenced sample: PBMCs or T cells enriched from blood (not recorded which). The V call is TRBV7-2, the J call TRBJ2-7; 9 bases match TRBD1. CDR3 DNA sequence: TGTGCCAGCAGCATGGGACAGGGAATGCTCTACGAGCAGTACTTC. This sequence encodes CASSMGQGMLYEQYF.